This entry lists 22 T cell receptor beta chains sequenced from one sample in a study of blood T cells in healthy people across ages. Together with a sample-barcoded 5' primer, a J-beta primer mix was included in a second PCR lasting about 7 to 11 cycles. Each CDR3 protein gets one entry after TCRdb re-called the 5' RACE reads with MiXCR. The top ten clones hold more than 8% of a sample with some 760,000 distinct CDR3 sequences, roughly 25% of them seen once. These data were also filed under a second study, of T cells of mothers and their children.

The sequenced material came from blood. All receptors come from a boy aged 10-17 years in good health.

The rearrangement joins TRBV12-3 or TRBV12-4 to TRBJ2-6; D uncertain. Trimming stripped 5 bases from V and 3 bases from J, with 11 bases between. There are 15 residues in the CDR3. This CDR3 is CASSGASNGANVLTF. In DNA, the CDR3 is TGTGCCAGCAGTGGAGCCTCCAATGGGGCCAACGTCCTGACTTTC.

This chain links TRBV10-3 with TRBJ2-2, with 7 bases aligning to TRBD1. The CDR3 runs 15 residues. With 6 bases clipped from V and 2 bases from J, the junction kept 6 bases outside the gene matches. Germline loops: CDR1 ENHRY, CDR2 SYGVKD. DNA of the CDR3: TGTGCCATCAGAGAGGGACAGATTAACACCGGGGAGCTGTTTTTT. This translates into CAIREGQINTGELFF.

J is TRBJ2-6 and V is TRBV2; D remains ambiguous. Per the germline V gene, CDR1 is SNHLY and CDR2 is FYNNEI. V lost 4 bases and J 3 bases, leaving 13 bases between the germline ends. The CDR3 loop spans 16 amino acids. Here the CDR3 DNA reads TGTGCCAGCAGTGTCATGGAGCAGGTTGGGGCCAACGTCCTGACTTTC. It specifies CASSVMEQVGANVLTF.

V and J are TRBV12-3 or TRBV12-4 and TRBJ1-2; 7 bases fit TRBD1. V shed 7 bases, J shed 3 bases, and the junction held 5 bases outside the gene matches. CDR3 length: 13 amino acids. CDR3 residues: CASNLGQDYGYTF. DNA for the CDR3: TGTGCCAGCAACCTCGGACAGGACTATGGCTACACCTTC.

A few counts support this clonotype. This chain connects TRBV7-2 to TRBJ1-4; D perhaps matches TRBD1 (6 bases). Germline V CDR1 and CDR2: SGHTA, FQGNSA. V dropped 2 bases and J dropped 3 bases, with 10 bases sitting between them. There are 15 residues in the CDR3. The CDR3 region is CASSLQGWANEKLFF. The CDR3 bases are TGTGCCAGCAGCTTACAGGGGTGGGCTAATGAAAAACTGTTTTTT.

The CDR3 loop is CASSQASFAGPQKPYEQYF. The CDR3 DNA reads as TGTGCCAGCAGCCAAGCTTCCTTTGCGGGACCCCAGAAGCCCTACGAGCAGTACTTC. The chain joins TRBV4-2 to TRBJ2-7; D is possibly TRBD2 (6 bases). Germline CDR1 and CDR2: LGHNA and YNFKEQ. V lost 1 base, J lost 2 bases, and 24 bases lay in between. The CDR3 is 19 amino acids.

The V and J genes are TRBV9 and TRBJ2-7; tentative D call: TRBD1 (6 bases). CDR3 size: 16 residues. Trimming cost V 4 bases and J 4 bases, with 21 bases left between them. Germline loops: CDR1 SGDLS, CDR2 YYNGEE. The CDR3 DNA is TGTGCCAGCAGCCTCCGGGACATGGATTTCGTATACGAGCAGTACTTC. It yields the protein CASSLRDMDFVYEQYF.

The rearrangement joins TRBV3-1 to TRBJ2-1; D may be TRBD2 (5 bases). V dropped 2 bases and J dropped 10 bases, with 9 bases sitting between them. Germline assignment: CDR1 LGHDT and CDR2 YNNKEL (reference sequence). This CDR3 comprises 12 residues. The CDR3 loop is CASSQRGYEQFF. In DNA, the CDR3 is TGTGCCAGCAGCCAAAGAGGGTACGAGCAGTTCTTC.

In this sample, this clonotype turned up once. This rearrangement joins TRBV20-1 to TRBJ2-7, with a weak D call TRBD2 (5 bases). The CDR3 loop spans 14 amino acids. V gave up 0 bases and J gave up 3 bases, with 12 bases separating them. Germline V gene data show CDR1 as DFQATT and CDR2 as SNEGSKA (reference sequence). The CDR3 bases are TGCAGTGCTAGAGATTTCCGGACTTACTACGAGCAGTACTTC. This translates into CSARDFRTYYEQYF.

This clonotype was seen a handful of times. The chain links TRBV27 to TRBJ2-7; TRBD1 is a possible D gene (6 bases). Trimming took 2 bases from V and 0 from J, leaving 11 bases between them. Germline CDR1 MNHEY, CDR2 SMNVEV (reference sequence). CDR3 length equals 15 residues. The DNA of the CDR3 is TGTGCCAGCAGTTTAACAGGGTCCGGCTCCTACGAGCAGTACTTC. Translating gives CASSLTGSGSYEQYF.

This rearrangement joins TRBV5-6 to TRBJ2-7; the D gene is possibly TRBD1 (5 bases). Near its end, the DNA agrees better with TRBJ2-1, so the J call may be wrong. This CDR3 region has 13 residues. In germline, CDR1 is SGHDT, CDR2 YYEEEE. For the CDR3, the DNA is TGTGCCAGCGGTCTTTTAGGGGACAATGAGCAGTTCTTC. Its protein is CASGLLGDNEQFF.

V usage is TRBV5-1 and J usage is TRBJ2-5, with D hard to call. The end of the DNA aligns better with TRBJ2-7, so the J call may be wrong. Germline CDR1 and CDR2: SGHRS and YFSETQ. There are 12 residues in the CDR3. The CDR3: CASSGSIYEQYF. Written as DNA, the CDR3 is TGCGCCAGCAGCGGAAGTATATACGAGCAGTACTTC.

A few counts support this clonotype. The chain couples TRBV20-1 to TRBJ1-2; D is ambiguous. The germline V gene has CDR1 DFQATT and CDR2 SNEGSKA (reference sequence). The CDR3 covers 11 residues. V shed 0 bases and J shed 8 bases, with 7 bases lying between them. The CDR3 is CSARDYGGYTF. CDR3 sequence (DNA): TGCAGTGCTAGAGATTACGGCGGCTACACCTTC.

This clonotype was detected only a few times. V gene TRBV20-1 combines with J gene TRBJ2-5; D perhaps matches TRBD1 (6 bases). TRBJ2-1 matches the DNA end more closely, so the J call is doubtful. Germline V gives CDR1 DFQATT, CDR2 SNEGSKA (reference sequence). The CDR3 spans 13 residues. The CDR3 bases are TGCAGTGCAACCGGACAGAGCTACAATGAGCAGTTCTTC. It translates to CSATGQSYNEQFF.

At least ten counts were recorded for this clonotype. The chain recombines TRBV29-1 with TRBJ2-5, with TRBD1 matching over 7 bases. V lost 8 bases to trimming and J lost 3 bases; unmatched junction nucleotides: 9. Germline V gene data show CDR1 as SQVTM and CDR2 as ANQGSEA. The CDR3 consists of 13 residues. CDR3: CSSWDSPKETQYF. As DNA, the CDR3 is TGCAGCTCGTGGGACAGCCCAAAAGAGACCCAGTACTTC.

This clonotype was seen more than once but under ten times. The chain is built from TRBV18 and TRBJ2-5; no firm D call. The V and J ends lost 3 bases and 4 bases respectively, with 9 bases between them. Germline V gives CDR1 KGHSH, CDR2 LQKENI. This CDR3 comprises 13 residues. The CDR3 reads CASSPVGGETQYF. The CDR3 nucleotides read TGTGCCAGCTCACCTGTGGGTGGAGAGACCCAGTACTTC.

This clonotype has just one count. The chain employs TRBV27 and TRBJ1-2; weak D call: TRBD1 (5 bases). Germline V gene data show CDR1 as MNHEY and CDR2 as SMNVEV (reference sequence). This CDR3 has 14 residues. Trimming left V 4 bases short and J 4 bases short, with 13 bases between. The CDR3, as DNA: TGTGCCAGCAGTTCTGGCAGGGTGAGCTATGGCTACACCTTC. Encoded protein: CASSSGRVSYGYTF.

This clonotype was counted between two and nine times. At one boundary the junction diverges from the germline segment, which might be a read error. CDR3 sequence reads: CASSSGTEQETRYF. The DNA for the CDR3 is TGTGCCAGCAGTTCCGGGACTGAACAAGAGACCCGGTACTTC. The gene calls are TRBV27 and TRBJ2-1; D is perhaps TRBD2 (6 bases). CDR1 and CDR2 from the germline V gene are MNHEY and SMNVEV (reference sequence). This CDR3 has 14 residues.

The V gene is TRBV7-2, the J gene TRBJ1-6; no definite D call. CDR1 is SGHTA and CDR2 is FQGNSA in the germline V gene. Trimming cost V 1 base and J 2 bases, with 6 bases left between them. The CDR3 has 15 amino acids. The CDR3 DNA reads TGTGCCAGCAGCTTAGGGCAGACCTATAATTCACCCCTCCACTTT. Its translation: CASSLGQTYNSPLHF.

The chain uses TRBV12-3 or TRBV12-4 and TRBJ2-6, with D possibly matching TRBD1 (6 bases). There are 18 residues in the CDR3. V lost 7 bases to trimming and J lost 1 base, with 20 bases between them. Here the CDR3 reads CASITHDRRKSGANVLTF. As DNA, the CDR3 is TGTGCCAGCATAACCCACGACAGGCGAAAATCTGGGGCCAACGTCCTGACTTTC.

This clonotype came up a few times. The chain links TRBV20-1 to TRBJ2-1; a weak D match, TRBD1 (6 bases). There are 14 residues in the CDR3. CDR1 is DFQATT, CDR2 SNEGSKA, per germline (reference sequence). The CDR3 DNA sequence: TGCAGCGGAAGGGTCAGGGGCACCTACAATGAGCAGTTCTTC. This gives the protein CSGRVRGTYNEQFF.

The V gene is TRBV28, the J gene TRBJ1-5; D not resolved. There are 16 residues in the CDR3. In germline, CDR1 is MDHEN, CDR2 SYDVKM. The ends were cut back, 6 bases at V and 0 bases at J, with 15 bases in the middle. The CDR3, as DNA: TGTGCCAGCAGCAATTTCGGCAGGAGTAGCAATCAGCCCCAGCATTTT. It encodes CASSNFGRSSNQPQHF.